Each of the 17 T cell receptor beta chains below was sequenced from the same sample in a study of blood T cell repertoires in COVID-19. Sequenced by immunoSEQ multiplex PCR; TCRdb stores in-frame clones only, minus some. Of some 180,000 clones detected, 86% appear once; the ten largest clones hold just under 25%. Sequencing was carried out using PBMCs or T cells enriched from blood (not recorded which). The receptors shown here come from a woman in her 40s in a cohort exposed to, infected with or recovered from COVID-19 (not recorded which).

This chain uses TRBV5-8 with TRBJ2-1, with D possibly TRBD2 on 5 matching bases. V lost 5 bases to trimming and J lost 4 bases, with 19 bases between them. Germline CDR1 is SGHTS and CDR2 is YDEGEE. The CDR3 extends over 16 amino acids. The CDR3 reads CASSSPGIGGYNEQFF. The DNA for the CDR3 is TGTGCCAGCAGTTCGCCCGGGATTGGTGGATACAATGAGCAGTTCTTC.

The chain combines TRBV4-3 with TRBJ1-2; D remains ambiguous. The length of the CDR3 is 19 residues. Germline V gene lookup returns CDR1 LGHNA and CDR2 YSLEER. V shed 1 base and J shed 1 base, with 22 bases lying between them. In DNA form, the CDR3 reads TGCGCCAGCAGCCAAGGTACTAGCGGACTCAACAAATATAACTATGGCTACACCTTC. Its protein product is CASSQGTSGLNKYNYGYTF.

The V and J genes are TRBV3-1 (or the pseudogene TRBV3-2) and TRBJ2-1, with 11 bases aligning to TRBD2. From germline, CDR1 is LGHDT and CDR2 YNNKEL (reference sequence). This CDR3 spans 19 amino acids. The V and J ends lost 0 bases and 4 bases, in that order; junction bases with no gene match: 11. DNA for the CDR3: TGTGCCAGCAGCCAAGATCTTAAAGTGTCTAGCGGGAGGTACAATGAGCAGTTCTTC. Its translation is CASSQDLKVSSGRYNEQFF.

The chain has TRBV30 and TRBJ1-2, with 11 bases that match TRBD1. The CDR3 has 15 residues. The germline CDR1 and CDR2 sequences are GTSNPN and SVGIG (reference sequence). V was clipped by 3 bases and J by 2 bases; unmatched bases: 5. This CDR3 reads CAWSADRGLNYGYTF. The CDR3, as DNA: TGTGCCTGGAGCGCGGACAGGGGGCTGAACTATGGCTACACCTTC.

CDR3 DNA: TGTGCCAGCAGTTTTTTAGGGGATAGCAATCAGCCCCAGCATTTT. Translating gives CASSFLGDSNQPQHF. The V gene is TRBV27, the J gene TRBJ1-5; a possible D gene is TRBD1 (5 bases). The CDR3 has 15 residues. Deletions cut 3 bases from V and 0 bases from J, with 9 bases between. CDR1 and CDR2 from the germline V gene are MNHEY and SMNVEV (reference sequence).

The chain recombines TRBV28 with TRBJ1-1, with TRBD1 matching over 7 bases. The CDR3 contains 11 residues. With V trimmed by 6 bases and J by 6 bases, 1 base remained unmatched. Per the germline V gene, CDR1 is MDHEN and CDR2 is SYDVKM. The CDR3 loop is CASRGQSEAFF. As DNA, the CDR3 is TGTGCCAGCAGGGGACAGTCTGAAGCTTTCTTT.

CDR3: CASSPGQGVGYEQYF. The CDR3, as DNA: TGTGCCAGCTCACCGGGACAGGGCGTCGGGTACGAGCAGTACTTC. V is TRBV18 and J is TRBJ2-7; 9 nucleotides line up with TRBD1. Per the germline V gene, CDR1 is KGHSH and CDR2 is LQKENI. The CDR3 runs 15 residues. The V segment lost 3 bases and the J segment 4 bases; nucleotides outside the gene matches: 7.

This clone is a singleton in its sample. The CDR3 is CASSPEVGDNEQFF. CDR3 nucleotide sequence: TGTGCCAGCAGCCCAGAGGTTGGCGACAATGAGCAGTTCTTC. The chain uses TRBV7-2 and TRBJ2-1; D unresolved. CDR1 and CDR2 from the germline V gene are SGHTA and FQGNSA. Trimming shortened V by 5 bases and J by 5 bases, and 13 bases separated the two germline ends. This CDR3 is 14 amino acids long.

In its sample, this clone was seen once. This chain joins TRBV2 and TRBJ1-3; D not certain. Germline CDR1 is SNHLY and CDR2 is FYNNEI. The CDR3 sequence is 14 residues long. Trimming left V 2 bases short and J 2 bases short, with 7 bases between. The CDR3 coding sequence is TGTGCCAGCAGTGAAAATACGGCTGGAAACACCATATATTTT. This gives the protein CASSENTAGNTIYF.

The chain links TRBV3-1 (or the pseudogene TRBV3-2) to TRBJ2-7, with D uncertain. The V end lost 4 bases, the J end lost 3 bases, and 19 bases lay between the germline ends. The V gene's germline CDR1 is LGHDT and CDR2 YNNKEL (reference sequence). The CDR3 totals 16 residues. The DNA of the CDR3 is TGTGCCAGCAGCCCCCGTCTAGGCCGCCGATACTACGAGCAGTACTTC. Encoded protein: CASSPRLGRRYYEQYF.

A remark on this clone: Mismatch with germline at one junction end may stem from a read error. CDR3 in amino acids: CASSPQGGNQKLFF. CDR3 bases: TGTGCCAGCAGTCCCCAGGGAGGTAATCAAAAACTGTTTTTT. The V gene is TRBV6-6, the J gene TRBJ1-4, with a possible D match to TRBD1 (5 bases). CDR1 and CDR2 (germline): MNHNY, SVGAGI (reference sequence). The CDR3 sequence is 14 residues long.

V is TRBV29-1 and J is TRBJ1-1; 8 nucleotides agree with TRBD1. The junction had 4 bases not matched to a gene; V was cut back by 6 bases and J by 1 base. This CDR3 comprises 13 residues. The germline V gene has CDR1 SQVTM and CDR2 ANQGSEA. The CDR3 DNA sequence: TGCAGCGTCAACAGGGGGGGGAACACTGAAGCTTTCTTT. Encoded protein: CSVNRGGNTEAFF.

The J gene is TRBJ2-4, the V gene TRBV27, with D maybe TRBD2 (6 bases). This CDR3 is 15 amino acids long. Germline CDR1 MNHEY, CDR2 SMNVEV (reference sequence). Trimming left V 0 bases short and J 5 bases short, with 11 bases between. The CDR3 spells CASSLSASDQNIQYF. Written as DNA, the CDR3 is TGTGCCAGCAGTTTATCGGCTAGCGATCAAAACATTCAGTACTTC.

The chain links TRBV5-6 to TRBJ2-7; possibly TRBD1 for D (6 bases). The germline CDR1 and CDR2 sequences are SGHDT and YYEEEE. This CDR3 is built from 13 residues. V lost 3 bases and J 2 bases, leaving 9 bases between the germline ends. The CDR3 sequence: CASSWDITYEQYF. The CDR3 DNA sequence: TGTGCCAGCAGCTGGGACATTACCTACGAGCAGTACTTC.

The chain is built from TRBV29-1 and TRBJ2-1; D is perhaps TRBD2 (6 bases). V lost 0 bases and J 0 bases, leaving 12 bases between the germline ends. This CDR3 comprises 16 residues. The germline CDR1 and CDR2 sequences are SQVTM and ANQGSEA. The CDR3 loop is CSVEDWVADSYNEQFF. In DNA form, the CDR3 reads TGCAGCGTTGAAGATTGGGTAGCGGACTCCTACAATGAGCAGTTCTTC.

This clone was seen more than once but under ten times. This chain connects TRBV7-9 to TRBJ1-3; the D is unclear. Germline V gene lookup returns CDR1 SEHNR and CDR2 FQNEAQ (reference sequence). Trimming pared 7 bases from V and 1 base from J, leaving 11 bases between. This CDR3 has 14 amino acids. The CDR3: CASTKPGSGNTIYF. CDR3 coding DNA: TGTGCCAGCACCAAACCAGGTTCTGGAAACACCATATATTTT.

The rearrangement uses TRBV4-1 and TRBJ2-7, with 12 bases fitting TRBD1. With 8 bases clipped from V and 0 bases from J, the junction kept 5 bases outside the gene matches. CDR1 and CDR2 (germline): MGHRA, YSYEKL. This CDR3 spans 15 amino acids. In nucleotides, the CDR3 is TGCGCCAGCGGGACAGGGGGCCCCAGCTCCTACGAGCAGTACTTC. Protein: CASGTGGPSSYEQYF.